These 29 T cell receptor beta chains originate from one sample sequenced in a study of identical twins. One entry per CDR3 protein, called by TCRdb with MiXCR from the 5' RACE reads. The sample contains about 890,000 distinct CDR3 sequences, more than 9% of which appear only once. The same data also went into a second study, on yellow fever vaccine responses in identical twins.

Specimen: PBMCs. These receptors all come from a young woman in good health.

The rearrangement links TRBV28 to TRBJ2-5; the D gene is possibly TRBD1 (6 bases). Trimming left V 3 bases short and J 7 bases short, with 21 bases between. The germline gives CDR1 MDHEN, CDR2 SYDVKM. The CDR3 totals 16 residues. The CDR3 region is CASSLVPVGTKGTQYF. The CDR3 DNA reads as TGTGCCAGCAGTTTGGTTCCCGTGGGGACAAAAGGGACCCAGTACTTC.

This clonotype was detected a few times. The CDR3 DNA follows: TGTGCCAGCAGCTTTGGCAGGGCCACTGAAGCTTTCTTT. The encoded protein is CASSFGRATEAFF. The rearrangement uses TRBV5-6 and TRBJ1-1, with TRBD1 as a possible D gene (5 bases). The V and J ends lost 2 bases and 4 bases respectively, with 9 bases between them. This CDR3 is built from 13 residues. Germline CDR1 SGHDT, CDR2 YYEEEE.

This clonotype was detected only a few times. V usage is TRBV28 and J usage is TRBJ2-3; a possible D gene is TRBD1 (5 bases). Trimming took off 3 bases at V and 7 bases at J, with 11 bases between the two ends. The germline V gene encodes CDR1 MDHEN and CDR2 SYDVKM. The CDR3 covers 13 residues. This CDR3 is CASSLGPANTQYF. The CDR3 coding sequence is TGTGCCAGCAGTTTGGGGCCGGCGAATACGCAGTATTTT.

This clonotype was counted between two and nine times. The rearrangement links TRBV21-1 to TRBJ1-1; the D segment call TRBD1 is taken from the table without a DNA check. TRBV21-1 is a listed pseudogene. This CDR3 has 13 residues. In DNA form, the CDR3 reads TGTGCCGCAGACAGGGGGATGAACACTGAAGCTTTCTTT. Amino acids: CAADRGMNTEAFF.

The chain joins TRBV18 to TRBJ2-7; the match to TRBD2 covers 10 bases. CDR3 length: 15 residues. The germline V gene encodes CDR1 KGHSH and CDR2 LQKENI. The V gene end was trimmed by 5 bases and the J gene end by 4 bases; junction bases not matched to a gene: 8. The CDR3 sequence: CASSSKTSGLYEQYF. The CDR3, as DNA: TGTGCCAGCTCATCTAAGACTAGCGGGTTATACGAGCAGTACTTC.

This clonotype came up many times. V gene TRBV7-8 combines with J gene TRBJ2-3; 7 nucleotides match TRBD1. The CDR3 is made up of 14 amino acids. The trim removed 3 bases at V and 3 bases at J, leaving 3 bases unmatched. Germline loops: CDR1 SGHVS, CDR2 FQNEAQ. This chain's CDR3 is CASSFDRETDTQYF. In DNA, the CDR3 is TGTGCCAGCAGCTTCGACAGGGAGACAGATACGCAGTATTTT.

The chain employs TRBV12-3 or TRBV12-4 and TRBJ2-1; D may be TRBD2 (6 bases). The CDR3 length is 16 residues. V was clipped by 0 bases and J by 5 bases, with 14 bases between them. CDR3: CASSLARLAEDNEQFF. Here the CDR3 DNA reads TGTGCCAGCAGTTTAGCGCGATTAGCGGAGGACAATGAGCAGTTCTTC.

This clonotype came up a few times. The chain combines TRBV5-1 with TRBJ1-1; D call uncertain. This CDR3 contains 16 residues. Germline CDR1 is SGHRS and CDR2 is YFSETQ. Trimming pared 1 base from V and 0 bases from J, leaving 13 bases between. This CDR3 is CASSLNLRAMNTEAFF. In nucleotides, the CDR3 is TGCGCCAGCAGCTTGAATCTCCGGGCAATGAACACTGAAGCTTTCTTT. Variable domain in full (rest from reference TRBV5-1 and TRBJ1-1): KAGVTQTPRYLIKTRGQQVTLSCSPISGHRSVSWYQQTPGQGLQFLFEYFSETQRNKGNFPGRFSGRQFSNSRSEMNVSTLELGDSALYLCASSLNLRAMNTEAFFGQGTRLTVV.

In this sample, this clonotype turned up a few times. The rearrangement joins TRBV20-1 to TRBJ1-2, with D unclear. V lost 3 bases and J lost 3, with 11 bases in between. From germline, CDR1 is DFQATT and CDR2 SNEGSKA (reference sequence). The length of the CDR3 is 13 residues. The CDR3: CSASSTEDYGYTF. The DNA for the CDR3 is TGCAGTGCTAGTTCCACCGAGGACTATGGCTACACCTTC.

This rearrangement joins TRBV7-2 to TRBJ2-3; TRBD2 aligns across 9 bases. The CDR3 length is 17 residues. Germline lookup yields CDR1 SGHTA and CDR2 FQGNSA. J was trimmed by 0 bases and V by 2 bases; bases with no gene match: 6. The CDR3 region is CASSLWRGGTSTDTQYF. CDR3 nucleotide sequence: TGTGCCAGCAGCTTATGGCGGGGGGGAACTAGCACAGATACGCAGTATTTT.

The rearrangement uses TRBV24-1 and TRBJ2-1; a weak D match, TRBD1 (6 bases). Germline V gene lookup returns CDR1 KGHDR and CDR2 SFDVKD. Trimming took off 1 base at V and 5 bases at J, with 14 bases between the two ends. This CDR3 is 16 amino acids long. DNA for the CDR3: TGTGCCACCAGTGATTTCAGGGGTCTTGTCGACAATGAGCAGTTCTTC. Its protein is CATSDFRGLVDNEQFF.

V is TRBV5-1 and J is TRBJ2-5; D not resolved. V gave up 5 bases and J gave up 0 bases, with 11 bases separating them. CDR1 is SGHRS, CDR2 YFSETQ, per germline. CDR3 length: 14 amino acids. The CDR3 sequence is CASSVWGNQETQYF. CDR3 sequence (DNA): TGCGCCAGCAGTGTGTGGGGAAACCAAGAGACCCAGTACTTC.

The rearrangement joins TRBV3-1 to TRBJ2-2; 12 bases map to TRBD2. J gave up 3 bases and V 5 bases, and 7 bases lay outside the gene matches. CDR1 and CDR2 from the germline V gene are LGHDT and YNNKEL (reference sequence). CDR3 length equals 17 residues. For the CDR3, the DNA is TGTGCCAGCAGCTCGTCTAGCGGGGGGGTTCACACCGGGGAGCTGTTTTTT. Protein product: CASSSSSGGVHTGELFF.

The gene calls are TRBV7-3 and TRBJ2-1, with D tentatively TRBD1 (5 bases). Germline loops: CDR1 SGHTA, CDR2 FQGTGA. Trimming stripped 8 bases from V and 2 bases from J, with 19 bases between. The CDR3 consists of 16 residues. The CDR3 bases are TGTGCCAGCTCAGGGCTAGACGTAGTAACCTACAATGAGCAGTTCTTC. This encodes CASSGLDVVTYNEQFF.

The genes are TRBV20-1 and TRBJ2-7; D remains ambiguous. This CDR3 region has 14 residues. V lost 0 bases to trimming and J lost 4 bases, with 13 bases between them. Germline V gives CDR1 DFQATT, CDR2 SNEGSKA (reference sequence). CDR3 amino acids: CSARDEGFGYEQYV. The CDR3 coding sequence is TGCAGTGCTAGAGATGAAGGGTTTGGGTACGAGCAGTACGTC.

The V and J genes are TRBV7-9 and TRBJ2-3; weak D call: TRBD2 (6 bases). Germline CDR1 reads SEHNR; CDR2 reads FQNEAQ (reference sequence). This CDR3 region has 14 residues. V lost 5 bases to trimming and J lost 3 bases, with 12 bases between them. CDR3 protein: CASSTRTTTDTQYF. The CDR3 bases are TGTGCCAGCAGCACCCGGACTACGACAGATACGCAGTATTTT.

The chain joins TRBV20-1 to TRBJ2-1; 9 positions agree with TRBD2. Trimming at V came to 7 bases and at J to 7 bases, leaving 8 bases not matched to a gene. Germline CDR1 reads DFQATT; CDR2 reads SNEGSKA (reference sequence). The CDR3 runs 13 residues. This CDR3 is CSGVAGAGNEQFF. In DNA, the CDR3 is TGCAGTGGAGTAGCGGGAGCTGGAAATGAGCAGTTCTTC.

The sample holds a few counts of this clonotype. V and J are TRBV3-1 and TRBJ2-7, with 9 bases matching TRBD2. Germline V lookup: CDR1 LGHDT, CDR2 YNNKEL (reference sequence). The CDR3 has 15 residues. Germline trimming cut 1 base from V and 2 bases from J; bases unmatched to any gene: 3. The CDR3 reads CASSQATSGPYEQYF. DNA of the CDR3: TGTGCCAGCAGCCAAGCGACTAGCGGTCCCTACGAGCAGTACTTC.

The chain is built from TRBV12-3 or TRBV12-4 and TRBJ2-2; no clear D gene. With 10 bases removed from V and 4 bases from J, the gap between germline ends came to 19 bases. The CDR3 is made up of 15 amino acids. CDR3 DNA: TGTGCCACCTCAAAGCAGCTAGTCAGCACCGGGGAGCTGTTTTTT. This sequence encodes CATSKQLVSTGELFF.

This clonotype occurred a few times. The genes are TRBV10-3 and TRBJ2-3; TRBD2 matches 10 bases. CDR1 is ENHRY, CDR2 SYGVKD, per germline. This CDR3 spans 15 amino acids. V shed 4 bases and J 4 bases; nucleotides not matched to a gene: 5. The CDR3 DNA sequence: TGTGCCATCAGTGGGGAGCGGGGGGGTCCAGATACGCAGTATTTT. Translation gives CAISGERGGPDTQYF.

This clonotype was seen many times. The chain couples TRBV6-1 to TRBJ1-2; TRBD1 aligns across 8 bases. CDR3 length equals 14 residues. Germline loops: CDR1 MNHNS, CDR2 SASEGT. J lost 0 bases, V lost 8 bases, and 5 bases had no gene match. CDR3 sequence reads: CASGTGGANYGYTF. CDR3 sequence (DNA): TGTGCCAGCGGGACAGGAGGAGCTAACTATGGCTACACCTTC.

V usage is TRBV7-8 and J usage is TRBJ2-7, with 10 bases fitting TRBD1. V lost 2 bases and J lost 3; bases outside the gene matches: 4. Looked up from germline, CDR1 is SGHVS and CDR2 is FQNEAQ. CDR3 length: 15 residues. The CDR3 nucleotides read TGTGCCAGCAGCTTATTTGGACAGGGGGTCTACGAGCAGTACGTC. It codes for CASSLFGQGVYEQYV.

This clonotype was found a few times. The V and J genes are TRBV13 and TRBJ1-1; D is unclear. The CDR3 is 16 residues long. Germline V CDR1 and CDR2: PRHDT, FYEKMQ (reference sequence). The V and J ends lost 5 bases and 4 bases respectively, with 20 bases between them. CDR3: CASSIRRTREGTEAFF. CDR3 coding DNA: TGTGCCAGCAGCATCCGTAGAACTAGAGAGGGCACTGAAGCTTTCTTT.

This clonotype was counted between two and nine times. The chain has TRBV7-9 and TRBJ2-3; D is ambiguous. CDR3 length: 14 residues. The V gene's germline CDR1 is SEHNR and CDR2 FQNEAQ (reference sequence). V lost 3 bases and J 4 bases, leaving 11 bases between the germline ends. CDR3 in DNA: TGTGCCAGCAGCTTGTCGGACCCTCCAGATACGCAGTATTTT. Its protein is CASSLSDPPDTQYF.

This clonotype showed up just a few times. The chain combines TRBV7-2 with TRBJ2-2; D might be TRBD1 (6 bases). Trimming pared 6 bases from V and 1 base from J, leaving 12 bases between. The germline V gene encodes CDR1 SGHTA and CDR2 FQGNSA. The length of the CDR3 is 15 residues. DNA of the CDR3: TGTGCCAGCAGAGGGGGTGACAGGAACACCGGGGAGCTGTTTTTT. It codes for CASRGGDRNTGELFF. The variable domain in full, completed from reference TRBV7-2 and TRBJ2-2, reads GAGVSQSPSNKVTEKGKDVELRCDPISGHTALYWYRQSLGQGLEFLIYFQGNSAPDKSGLPSDRFSAERTGGSVSTLTIQRTQQEDSAVYLCASRGGDRNTGELFFGEGSRLTVL.

This rearrangement joins TRBV9 to TRBJ2-2; 11 nucleotides agree with TRBD2. Germline V gene sequence: CDR1 SGDLS, CDR2 YYNGEE. This CDR3 comprises 17 residues. The junction had 8 bases not matched to a gene; V was cut back by 0 bases and J by 7 bases. DNA of the CDR3: TGTGCCAGCAGCGTAGGTAGGGGACTAGCGGTCAGCGGGGAGCTGTTTTTT. It encodes CASSVGRGLAVSGELFF.

J is TRBJ1-6 and V is TRBV14, with a weak D call TRBD1 (6 bases). This CDR3 is 16 amino acids long. The germline V gene has CDR1 SGHDN and CDR2 FVKESK. V lost 6 bases and J 3 bases, leaving 15 bases between the germline ends. The CDR3 loop reads CASRNTQGDYNSPLHF. DNA for the CDR3: TGTGCCAGCAGAAATACACAGGGTGACTATAATTCACCCCTCCACTTT.

The table lists this clonotype with a few counts. The V gene is TRBV27, the J gene TRBJ2-2; D call uncertain. The CDR3 length is 13 residues. The germline V and J ends were trimmed by 10 bases and 6 bases, with 15 bases remaining between them. Germline assignment: CDR1 MNHEY and CDR2 SMNVEV (reference sequence). This CDR3 reads CATLKMGSGELFF. The DNA for the CDR3 is TGTGCCACTCTAAAGATGGGTTCCGGGGAGCTGTTTTTT.

This clonotype was seen at least ten times. The CDR3 bases are TGTGCCAGCAGCCCCGTATGGATGAACACTGAAGCTTTCTTT. Translating it yields CASSPVWMNTEAFF. The chain employs TRBV7-9 and TRBJ1-1; the D is unclear. CDR1 SEHNR and CDR2 FQNEAQ come from the germline V gene (reference sequence). The CDR3 covers 14 residues. Trimming removed 5 bases at V and 0 bases at J, with 10 bases between.